The 9 T cell receptor beta chains in this list originate from one sample, sequenced in a study of T-cell reconstitution after alpha-beta-depleted transplantation in children. Molecular barcoding with unique molecular identifiers was used for the TCRbeta library. TCRdb processed the PCR reads anew with MiXCR; each CDR3 protein has one entry. In the table there are about 580,000 distinct CDR3 sequences, 20% to 25% of which are singletons. This specimen consisted of PBMCs, mostly from graft donor cells, obtained 360 days after TCRalphabeta/CD19-depleted stem cell transplant. These receptors were collected from a boy in the first two years of life who had a stem cell transplant for acute myeloid leukemia, so the T cells may come from the graft donor.

This clonotype was observed many times. V usage is TRBV4-1 and J usage is TRBJ2-3; D unresolved. Trimming left V 0 bases short and J 6 bases short, with 7 bases between. The length of the CDR3 is 13 residues. Looked up from germline, CDR1 is MGHRA and CDR2 is YSYEKL. CDR3 bases: TGCGCCAGCAGCCAAGATACGGAGGATACGCAGTATTTT. The encoded protein is CASSQDTEDTQYF.

J is TRBJ2-7 and V is TRBV6-1, with TRBD1 identical over 8 bases. V lost 5 bases to trimming and J lost 3 bases; unmatched junction nucleotides: 6. Germline V gives CDR1 MNHNS, CDR2 SASEGT. This CDR3 has 14 amino acids. The CDR3 loop is CASSTGQGNYEQYF. DNA of the CDR3: TGTGCCAGCAGTACAGGACAGGGAAACTACGAGCAGTACTTC.

The genes are TRBV20-1 and TRBJ1-2; a possible D gene is TRBD1 (6 bases). In germline, CDR1 is DFQATT, CDR2 SNEGSKA (reference sequence). This CDR3 has 13 residues. The CDR3 bases are TGCAGCGCTCGTATCGACAGGAACTATGGCTACACCTTC. This encodes CSARIDRNYGYTF.

This clonotype occurred many times. The chain couples TRBV12-3 or TRBV12-4 to TRBJ1-2; D may be TRBD1 (5 bases). CDR3 length equals 13 residues. V dropped 6 bases and J dropped 4 bases, with 12 bases sitting between them. For the CDR3, the DNA is TGTGCCAGCAGACTGGGACTGATCTATGGCTACACCTTC. This codes for CASRLGLIYGYTF.

This clonotype was found a few times. The chain carries TRBV21-1 and TRBJ1-1; TRBD1 is the table's D call, not checked against the DNA. TRBV21-1 is a recognized pseudogene. The CDR3 extends over 13 amino acids. This CDR3 reads CASSIGGNTEAFF. DNA for the CDR3: TGTGCCAGCAGCATCGGGGGGAACACTGAAGCTTTCTTT.

The chain links TRBV12-5 to TRBJ2-2; 8 bases map to TRBD2. The CDR3 runs 18 residues. Germline loops: CDR1 LGHNT, CDR2 FRNRAP. The J segment lost 7 bases and the V segment lost 0 bases, leaving 13 bases of the junction unmatched. The DNA for the CDR3 is TGTGCTAGTGGTTTGGTACCGGGTAGCGGGGTCCCGATCGGGGAGCTGTTTTTT. This sequence encodes CASGLVPGSGVPIGELFF.

The gene calls are TRBV7-9 and TRBJ1-1; tentatively, D is TRBD1 (5 bases). This CDR3 has 14 amino acids. Germline V CDR1 and CDR2: SEHNR, FQNEAQ (reference sequence). The V and J ends lost 2 bases and 3 bases respectively, with 10 bases between them. CDR3 region: CASSLSTGHTEAFF. CDR3 coding DNA: TGTGCCAGCAGCTTATCGACGGGGCACACTGAAGCTTTCTTT.

This clonotype was detected ten times or more. The chain couples TRBV12-3 or TRBV12-4 to TRBJ2-1, with D tentatively TRBD2 (6 bases). The CDR3 is 15 residues long. The V and J ends lost 5 bases and 8 bases respectively, with 19 bases between them. For the CDR3, the DNA is TGTGCCAGCAGTGATGACGTGGGGGGTGTAGATGAGCAGTTCTTC. It codes for CASSDDVGGVDEQFF.

This clonotype was picked up many times. The chain employs TRBV3-1 and TRBJ1-2; no definite D call. The germline gives CDR1 LGHDT, CDR2 YNNKEL (reference sequence). The CDR3 runs to 13 residues. V was trimmed by 1 base and J by 3 bases, leaving 6 bases between them. The CDR3 nucleotides read TGTGCCAGCAGCCAAGTACCAGACTATGGCTACACCTTC. Amino acids: CASSQVPDYGYTF.